The 31 T cell receptor beta chains below were found in one sample sequenced in a study of response to subunit inactivated influenza vaccine. MiXCR, applied by TCRdb to the RT-PCR reads, yields one record per CDR3 protein. The sample lists fewer than 600,000 distinct CDR3 sequences, approximately 7.8% seen once, with less than 15% in the top ten. Specimen: PBMCs from blood, collected 23 months after vaccination. These receptors all stem from a man between 50 and 69 years old who received an inactivated influenza vaccine.

In this sample, this clonotype turned up a few times. As DNA, the CDR3 is TGTGCCAGCAGCCAAGATGTTTTTCAGGGAGGGGACACCTTC. This translates into CASSQDVFQGGDTF. The rearrangement uses TRBV4-2 and TRBJ1-2, with D perhaps matching TRBD1 (5 bases). This CDR3 spans 14 amino acids. Germline V lookup: CDR1 LGHNA, CDR2 YNFKEQ. The germline V and J ends were trimmed by 0 bases and 12 bases, with 17 bases remaining between them.

The rearrangement joins TRBV15 to TRBJ2-5; 7 bases map to TRBD2. This CDR3 comprises 15 residues. Germline-derived CDR1 and CDR2 are LNHNV and YYDKDF (reference sequence). Losses at the gene ends were 3 bases for V and 1 base for J; bases not matched to a gene: 5. The CDR3 sequence is CATSSLTSAQETQYF. CDR3 coding DNA: TGTGCCACCAGCAGTCTTACTAGCGCCCAAGAGACCCAGTACTTC. Combining the CDR3 with reference TRBV15 and TRBJ2-5 gives the whole variable domain DAMVIQNPRYQVTQFGKPVTLSCSQTLNHNVMYWYQQKSSQAPKLLFHYYDKDFNNEADTPDNFQSRRPNTSFCFLDIRSPGLGDTAMYLCATSSLTSAQETQYFGPGTRLLVL.

This clonotype was picked up a small number of times. The genes are TRBV29-1 and TRBJ2-3; D unresolved. Germline V gene lookup returns CDR1 SQVTM and CDR2 ANQGSEA. Trimming left V 5 bases short and J 2 bases short, with 11 bases between. The CDR3 loop spans 13 amino acids. CDR3 bases: TGCAGCGTTAACCCCAGGTCCACAGATACGCAGTATTTT. This sequence encodes CSVNPRSTDTQYF.

This clonotype was recorded a few times. V is TRBV6-2 or TRBV6-3 and J is TRBJ2-7; D unclear. From germline, CDR1 is MNHEY and CDR2 SVGEGT. CDR3 size: 13 residues. V dropped 5 bases and J dropped 3 bases, with 11 bases sitting between them. In nucleotides, the CDR3 is TGTGCCAGCAGTCAAGGACCACTCTACGAGCAGTACTTC. This translates into CASSQGPLYEQYF.

The rearrangement joins TRBV3-1 to TRBJ2-2, with D tentatively TRBD2 (6 bases). This CDR3 has 15 residues. Trimming left V 4 bases short and J 5 bases short, with 14 bases between. Germline V gene lookup returns CDR1 LGHDT and CDR2 YNNKEL (reference sequence). The CDR3 bases are TGTGCCAGCAGCCTGGGGCCCGCGGGGACCGGGGAGCTGTTTTTT. Amino acids: CASSLGPAGTGELFF.

This clonotype came up many times. The CDR3 sequence is CASSLGSYGTDTQYF. The CDR3 DNA reads TGTGCCAGCAGCTTGGGGTCATATGGCACAGATACGCAGTATTTT. The chain joins TRBV5-4 to TRBJ2-3; unclear D gene. The CDR3 is made up of 15 amino acids. Germline V gene sequence: CDR1 SGHNT, CDR2 YYREEE (reference sequence). V was pared by 0 bases and J by 1 base, with 9 bases between.

The sample holds a few counts of this clonotype. The rearrangement uses TRBV2 and TRBJ2-1; TRBD2 aligns across 8 bases. The CDR3 is made up of 14 amino acids. Germline V lookup: CDR1 SNHLY, CDR2 FYNNEI. The ends lost 8 bases at V and 3 bases at J; junction bases unmatched: 6. The DNA for the CDR3 is TGTGCCAGCGGCGAGCTAGCGGGCTACAATGAGCAGTTCTTC. The encoded protein is CASGELAGYNEQFF.

In its sample, this clonotype was seen a few times. The V call is TRBV10-3, the J call TRBJ2-2; a weak D match, TRBD1 (6 bases). There are 12 residues in the CDR3. Germline assignment: CDR1 ENHRY and CDR2 SYGVKD. V was cut by 6 bases and J by 6 bases, with 8 bases left in between. The CDR3 reads CAIRKGAGELFF. The CDR3 nucleotides read TGTGCCATCAGAAAGGGGGCCGGGGAGCTGTTTTTT.

This clonotype was recorded a few times. This chain uses TRBV3-1 with TRBJ2-1; TRBD2 matches 9 bases. The trim removed 2 bases at V and 4 bases at J, leaving 3 bases unmatched. Germline CDR1 reads LGHDT; CDR2 reads YNNKEL (reference sequence). This CDR3 is built from 15 residues. In DNA, the CDR3 is TGTGCCAGCAGCCAAACTAGCGGGCGTTACAATGAGCAGTTCTTC. It encodes CASSQTSGRYNEQFF.

This clonotype has only a few counts. The chain uses TRBV2 and TRBJ1-3; tentative D call: TRBD1 (5 bases). The ends were cut back, 4 bases at V and 0 bases at J, with 7 bases in the middle. Germline V gene data show CDR1 as SNHLY and CDR2 as FYNNEI. This CDR3 contains 14 residues. CDR3 in amino acids: CASSVGTSGNTIYF. The DNA for the CDR3 is TGTGCCAGCAGTGTCGGGACCTCTGGAAACACCATATATTTT.

This clonotype occurred many times. The rearrangement links TRBV20-1 to TRBJ1-1, with D perhaps TRBD1 (5 bases). V lost 7 bases and J 0 bases, leaving 12 bases between the germline ends. The length of the CDR3 is 13 residues. Germline V gene data show CDR1 as DFQATT and CDR2 as SNEGSKA (reference sequence). CDR3 amino acids: CSGSGTVNTEAFF. The DNA for the CDR3 is TGCAGTGGCTCCGGGACGGTGAACACTGAAGCTTTCTTT.

In its sample, this clonotype was seen many times. This chain links TRBV14 with TRBJ2-7, with D possibly TRBD2 on 7 matching bases. Germline assignment: CDR1 SGHDN and CDR2 FVKESK. The CDR3 contains 14 residues. Deletions cut 3 bases from V and 0 bases from J, with 9 bases between. CDR3 protein: CASSHGGLSYEQYF. For the CDR3, the DNA is TGTGCCAGCAGCCACGGGGGGCTCTCCTACGAGCAGTACTTC. Combining the CDR3 with reference TRBV14 and TRBJ2-7 gives the whole variable domain EAGVTQFPSHSVIEKGQTVTLRCDPISGHDNLYWYRRVMGKEIKFLLHFVKESKQDESGMPNNRFLAERTGGTYSTLKVQPAELEDSGVYFCASSHGGLSYEQYFGPGTRLTVT.

This chain connects TRBV6-5 to TRBJ2-1; 7 bases align to TRBD1. The CDR3 consists of 16 residues. Germline CDR1 is MNHEY and CDR2 is SVGAGI. Unmatched junction bases numbered 4, after V lost 0 bases and J lost 2 bases. CDR3 residues: CASSYSVQGAYNEQFF. The CDR3 DNA is TGTGCCAGCAGTTACTCGGTGCAGGGGGCCTACAATGAGCAGTTCTTC.

This clonotype was counted only a few times. The gene calls are TRBV10-3 and TRBJ2-3, with D possibly being TRBD1 or TRBD2 (6 bases each). Between the trimmed V and J ends, which lost 7 bases and 4 bases, there was a span of 24 bases. There are 17 residues in the CDR3. Germline CDR1 is ENHRY and CDR2 is SYGVKD. The CDR3 DNA follows: TGTGCCATCAAAACGGGGGCGAACTCAGATGTAGCAGATACGCAGTATTTT. Protein product: CAIKTGANSDVADTQYF.

This clonotype turned up a few times. The chain recombines TRBV20-1 with TRBJ2-6; 8 bases are shared with TRBD1. This CDR3 is built from 14 residues. CDR1 DFQATT and CDR2 SNEGSKA come from the germline V gene (reference sequence). V lost 8 bases, J lost 1 base, and 4 bases stayed unmatched. The CDR3 is CSPRQGSGANVLTF. The CDR3 DNA reads TGCAGTCCAAGACAGGGGTCTGGGGCCAACGTCCTGACTTTC.

This clonotype came up a few times. The chain couples TRBV9 to TRBJ2-1; D is perhaps TRBD2 (6 bases). The CDR3 is made up of 14 amino acids. Trimming removed 0 bases from V and 5 bases from J, with 9 bases in between. Per germline, CDR1 SGDLS and CDR2 YYNGEE. The CDR3 region has the DNA TGTGCCAGCAGCGTAGAGGGACTCGACAATGAGCAGTTCTTC. Amino acids: CASSVEGLDNEQFF.

Concerning this clonotype itself: This may come from a read error, since a much larger clone is one base off. The CDR3 ends on some other residue instead of the conserved phenylalanine or tryptophan, so this is likely a read error. The chain combines TRBV15 with TRBJ2-3; TRBD2 agrees at 7 bases. J gave up 6 bases and V 4 bases, and 4 bases lay outside the gene matches. From germline, CDR1 is LNHNV and CDR2 YYDKDF (reference sequence). This CDR3 is built from 13 residues. CDR3 coding DNA: TGTGCCACCAGCACGGGAGGAGACGATACGCAGTATTCT. As protein: CATSTGGDDTQYS.

V gene TRBV29-1 combines with J gene TRBJ2-3; no definite D call. Germline CDR1 reads SQVTM; CDR2 reads ANQGSEA. Trimming cost V 4 bases and J 5 bases, with 4 bases left between them. The CDR3 has 10 amino acids. CDR3 sequence: CSVVGDTQYF. In DNA form, the CDR3 reads TGCAGCGTTGTGGGAGATACGCAGTATTTT.

This clonotype was picked up many times. The chain carries TRBV4-3 and TRBJ1-2; D is possibly TRBD1 (6 bases). The CDR3 extends over 18 amino acids. V was trimmed by 0 bases and J by 1 base, leaving 18 bases between them. Germline CDR1 is LGHNA and CDR2 is YSLEER. The CDR3 is CASSQDLGGDTYNYGYTF. The CDR3 DNA follows: TGCGCCAGCAGCCAAGATCTCGGGGGGGACACCTATAACTATGGCTACACCTTC.

The CDR3 DNA reads TGTGCCAGCAGCGTAGGAACCCACGGGGGAGAGACCCAGTACTTC. It specifies CASSVGTHGGETQYF. J is TRBJ2-5 and V is TRBV9, with a possible D match to TRBD2 (6 bases). This CDR3 spans 15 amino acids. From germline, CDR1 is SGDLS and CDR2 YYNGEE. Trimming cost V 0 bases and J 4 bases, with 13 bases left between them.

This clonotype was seen a few times. The gene calls are TRBV20-1 and TRBJ2-1, with TRBD2 identical over 8 bases. Germline CDR1 reads DFQATT; CDR2 reads SNEGSKA (reference sequence). V lost 1 base and J lost 9; bases outside the gene matches: 5. CDR3 size: 13 residues. This CDR3 is CSARVRGVPEQFF. CDR3 nucleotide sequence: TGCAGTGCTAGAGTGCGGGGGGTGCCTGAGCAGTTCTTC.

A few counts support this clonotype. The CDR3 here is CASSPTTGGDYNEQFF. The CDR3, as DNA: TGCGCCAGCAGCCCGACGACAGGGGGCGACTACAATGAGCAGTTCTTC. The chain has TRBV5-1 and TRBJ2-1; 10 nucleotides line up with TRBD1. The CDR3 covers 16 residues. CDR1 and CDR2 from the germline V gene are SGHRS and YFSETQ. V lost 4 bases and J lost 3; bases outside the gene matches: 7.

This clonotype was seen only a few times. This sequence joins TRBV10-3 and TRBJ2-3; D might be TRBD1 (5 bases). The CDR3 runs 11 residues. Germline V gene sequence: CDR1 ENHRY, CDR2 SYGVKD. V shed 9 bases and J shed 6 bases, with 10 bases lying between them. CDR3 in DNA: TGTGCCATTGGCACAGGCGATACGCAGTATTTT. Its translation: CAIGTGDTQYF.

CDR3 nucleotides: TGCAGTGCTAGAGGGGACCCGGGGGCTGAAAAACTGTTTTTT. Its protein is CSARGDPGAEKLFF. The genes are TRBV20-1 and TRBJ1-4, with D possibly being TRBD1 (6 bases). V was cut by 1 base and J by 7 bases, with 13 bases left in between. This CDR3 contains 14 residues. Germline V gives CDR1 DFQATT, CDR2 SNEGSKA (reference sequence).

This clonotype was detected many times. The gene calls are TRBV6-5 and TRBJ1-1; D is uncertain. The CDR3 is made up of 15 amino acids. The germline V gene encodes CDR1 MNHEY and CDR2 SVGAGI. Deletions cut 1 base from V and 1 base from J, with 10 bases between. The CDR3 nucleotides are TGTGCCAGCAGTTACTTCGGGTCGGGGAACACTGAAGCTTTCTTT. This sequence encodes CASSYFGSGNTEAFF.

This clonotype was counted many times. The germline gene is not matched at one end of the junction; a read error may be the cause. The chain carries TRBV7-7 and TRBJ2-5, with D perhaps given as TRBD1 or TRBD2 (5 bases each). Germline V gives CDR1 SSHAT, CDR2 FNYEAQ (reference sequence). This CDR3 spans 13 amino acids. CDR3 protein: CASSLGVQETQYF. The CDR3 DNA sequence: TGCGCCAGCAGCTTGGGGGTTCAAGAGACCCAGTACTTC.

The chain joins TRBV7-9 to TRBJ1-1; maybe TRBD1 (6 bases). There are 14 residues in the CDR3. Trimming stripped 2 bases from V and 4 bases from J, with 11 bases between. Per germline, CDR1 SEHNR and CDR2 FQNEAQ (reference sequence). The CDR3 region is CASSLPLTGTEAFF. The CDR3, as DNA: TGTGCCAGCAGCTTACCCTTGACAGGCACTGAAGCTTTCTTT.

This rearrangement joins TRBV10-3 to TRBJ2-5; TRBD2 might be the D (5 bases). CDR1 ENHRY and CDR2 SYGVKD come from the germline V gene. This CDR3 has 16 amino acids. Trimming stripped 3 bases from V and 2 bases from J, with 16 bases between. The CDR3 protein is CAISDPSRGLQETQYF. CDR3 bases: TGTGCCATCAGTGACCCCTCTAGAGGACTGCAAGAGACCCAGTACTTC.

This clonotype was counted ten times or more. V usage is TRBV2 and J usage is TRBJ2-2; D remains unclear. CDR1 is SNHLY and CDR2 is FYNNEI in the germline V gene. The CDR3 has 12 amino acids. V was shortened by 3 bases and J by 6 bases, with 5 bases between the two germline ends. CDR3 nucleotides: TGTGCCAGCAGTGAGTCCGCCGGGGAGCTGTTTTTT. Translated: CASSESAGELFF. The complete variable domain, with remaining parts taken from reference TRBV2 and TRBJ2-2, reads EPEVTQTPSHQVTQMGQEVILRCVPISNHLYFYWYRQILGQKVEFLVSFYNNEISEKSEIFDDQFSVERPDGSNFTLKIRSTKLEDSAMYFCASSESAGELFFGEGSRLTVL.

This clonotype was seen only a few times. The rearrangement joins TRBV7-9 to TRBJ2-3, with D tentatively TRBD2 (5 bases). The CDR3 length is 14 residues. The V and J ends lost 1 base and 6 bases respectively, with 11 bases between them. Germline V CDR1 and CDR2: SEHNR, FQNEAQ (reference sequence). The CDR3 region is CASSLVLGLDTQYF. The CDR3 nucleotides are TGTGCCAGCAGCTTAGTCTTAGGACTTGATACGCAGTATTTT.

The V call is TRBV29-1, the J call TRBJ2-7; 8 nucleotides line up with TRBD1. V lost 6 bases, J lost 3 bases, and 10 bases stayed unmatched. The CDR3 covers 14 residues. CDR1 is SQVTM and CDR2 is ANQGSEA in the germline V gene. The CDR3 protein is CSVWGQGAGYEQYF. The DNA of the CDR3 is TGCAGCGTCTGGGGGCAGGGGGCGGGCTACGAGCAGTACTTC.